This record covers a single T cell receptor (beta chain). TCRdb's copy holds only in-frame clones and misses some; the assay was immunoSEQ multiplex PCR. The table lists more than 60,000 clones, over 75% of them singletons. V shed 1 base and J 8 bases; nucleotides not matched to a gene: 3. This CDR3 contains 13 residues. Germline CDR1 SQVTM, CDR2 ANQGSEA. This sample is drawn from a study of T cell changes during pregnancy in multiple sclerosis. V usage is TRBV29-1 and J usage is TRBJ1-1; 11 bases are shared with TRBD1. This sequence originates from a female donor with multiple sclerosis, enrolled in a pregnancy study. Sequences were derived from peripheral blood, sampled before pregnancy. The CDR3 loop reads CSVEARDRGEAFF. CDR3 nucleotide sequence: TGCAGCGTTGAAGCACGGGACAGGGGGGAAGCTTTCTTT.